Listed below are T cell receptor beta chains from one sample, sequenced in a study of beta chain features in type 1 diabetes. The table came from immunoSEQ multiplex PCR; TCRdb's copy has only in-frame clones and leaves some out. The table includes hundreds of thousands of clones, more than 13% detected once. The specimen was naive CD4+ T cells from blood. These TCRs come from a man in his late teens or twenties with type 1 diabetes. CDR3s include the opening cysteine and the closing phenylalanine or tryptophan. Fields, in order: clone size, V gene, J gene, D gene, CDR3 protein, CDR3 DNA. A D gene is named only where the DNA matches it firmly. Not every row has a clone size; where given, it reads once, few, many or a size class.

clone_size: .; v_call: TRBV10-3; j_call: TRBJ2-7; d_call: .; cdr3_aa: CATTTPSRATLHEQYF; cdr3_nt: TGTGCCACCACAACCCCCAGTCGGGCTACTCTCCACGAGCAGTACTTC
clone_size: .; v_call: TRBV30; j_call: TRBJ2-1; d_call: .; cdr3_aa: CALNTAGSYNEQFF; cdr3_nt: TGTGCCTTAAACACAGCGGGCTCCTACAATGAGCAGTTCTTC
clone_size: .; v_call: TRBV13; j_call: TRBJ2-5; d_call: .; cdr3_aa: CASSLKSAETQYF; cdr3_nt: TGTGCCAGCAGCTTGAAGTCTGCTGAGACCCAGTACTTC
clone_size: few; v_call: TRBV7-2; j_call: TRBJ2-7; d_call: .; cdr3_aa: CASSLAAGDEQYF; cdr3_nt: TGTGCCAGCAGCTTAGCGGCGGGTGACGAGCAGTACTTC
clone_size: .; v_call: TRBV29-1; j_call: TRBJ1-4; d_call: TRBD1; cdr3_aa: CSVLTPGQGAEKLFF; cdr3_nt: TGCAGCGTCCTCACGCCGGGACAGGGGGCTGAAAAACTGTTTTTT
clone_size: .; v_call: TRBV5-1; j_call: TRBJ2-5; d_call: TRBD2; cdr3_aa: CASSLAWAGGPETQYF; cdr3_nt: TGCGCCAGCAGCTTGGCCTGGGCGGGAGGGCCGGAGACCCAGTACTTC
clone_size: .; v_call: TRBV7-2; j_call: TRBJ2-1; d_call: .; cdr3_aa: CASSSRVYNEQFF; cdr3_nt: TGTGCCAGCAGCTCGAGGGTGTACAATGAGCAGTTCTTC
clone_size: few; v_call: TRBV5-1; j_call: TRBJ2-5; d_call: .; cdr3_aa: CASKVQETQYF; cdr3_nt: TGCGCCAGCAAGGTACAAGAGACCCAGTACTTC
clone_size: few; v_call: TRBV16; j_call: TRBJ2-5; d_call: .; cdr3_aa: CASSPLSGDEETQYF; cdr3_nt: TGTGCCAGCAGCCCCCTTTCAGGGGACGAAGAGACCCAGTACTTC
clone_size: few; v_call: TRBV6-5; j_call: TRBJ1-6; d_call: TRBD1; cdr3_aa: CASSYWDRRNSPLHF; cdr3_nt: TGTGCCAGCAGTTACTGGGACAGGAGAAATTCACCCCTCCACTTT
clone_size: few; v_call: TRBV27; j_call: TRBJ2-2; d_call: TRBD2; cdr3_aa: CASSSYLAGGLFF; cdr3_nt: TGTGCCAGCAGTTCGTACCTAGCGGGAGGGCTGTTTTTT